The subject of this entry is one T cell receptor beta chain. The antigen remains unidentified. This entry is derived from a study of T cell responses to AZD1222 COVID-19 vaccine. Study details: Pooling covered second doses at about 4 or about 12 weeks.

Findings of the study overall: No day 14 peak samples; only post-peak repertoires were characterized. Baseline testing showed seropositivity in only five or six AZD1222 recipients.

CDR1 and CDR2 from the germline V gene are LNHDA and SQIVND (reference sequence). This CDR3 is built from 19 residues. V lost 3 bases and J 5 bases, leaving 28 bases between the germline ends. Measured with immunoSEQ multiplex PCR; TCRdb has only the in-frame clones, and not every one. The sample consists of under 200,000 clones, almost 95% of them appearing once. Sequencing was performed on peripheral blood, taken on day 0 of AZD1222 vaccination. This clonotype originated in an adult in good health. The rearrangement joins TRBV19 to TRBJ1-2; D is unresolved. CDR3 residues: CASSITPPGVRLDGYGYTF. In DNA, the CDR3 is TGTGCCAGTAGTATTACCCCCCCCGGGGTAAGGCTTGACGGGTATGGCTACACCTTC. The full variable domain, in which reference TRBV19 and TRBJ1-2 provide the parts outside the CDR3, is DGGITQSPKYLFRKEGQNVTLSCEQNLNHDAMYWYRQDPGQGLRLIYYSQIVNDFQKGDIAEGYSVSREKKESFPLTVTSAQKNPTAFYLCASSITPPGVRLDGYGYTFGSGTRLTVV.